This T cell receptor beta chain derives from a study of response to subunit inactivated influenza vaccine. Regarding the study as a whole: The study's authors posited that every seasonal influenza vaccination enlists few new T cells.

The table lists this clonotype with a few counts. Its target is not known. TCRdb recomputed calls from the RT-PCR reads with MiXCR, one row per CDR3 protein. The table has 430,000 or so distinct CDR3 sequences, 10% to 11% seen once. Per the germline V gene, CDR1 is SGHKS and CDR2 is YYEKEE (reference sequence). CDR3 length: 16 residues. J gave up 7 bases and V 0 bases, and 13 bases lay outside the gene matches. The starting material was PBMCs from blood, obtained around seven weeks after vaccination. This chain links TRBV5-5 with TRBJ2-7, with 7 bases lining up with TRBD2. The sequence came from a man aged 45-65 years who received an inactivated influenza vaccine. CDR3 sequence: CASSLEAGTLFSEQYF. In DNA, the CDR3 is TGTGCCAGCAGCTTGGAAGCGGGGACCCTCTTTTCGGAGCAGTACTTC.